Here is one TCR beta chain with its context. Data came from immunoSEQ multiplex PCR; TCRdb stores just in-frame clones and leaves some out. The sample carries about 150,000 clones, roughly 92% recorded once. These data are taken from a study of T cell responses to AZD1222 COVID-19 vaccine. Germline V CDR1 and CDR2: LNHDA, SQIVND (reference sequence). This CDR3 region has 15 residues. V lost 3 bases and J lost 5; bases outside the gene matches: 8. This sequence originates from an adult in good health. V is TRBV19 and J is TRBJ2-5; TRBD1 matches at 8 bases. This specimen consisted of peripheral blood, obtained on day 0 of AZD1222 vaccination. As DNA, the CDR3 is TGTGCCAGTAGTATCGGACAGGGACTGTGGGAGACCCAGTACTTC. This sequence encodes CASSIGQGLWETQYF. Full variable domain (rest looked up from reference TRBV19 and TRBJ2-5): DGGITQSPKYLFRKEGQNVTLSCEQNLNHDAMYWYRQDPGQGLRLIYYSQIVNDFQKGDIAEGYSVSREKKESFPLTVTSAQKNPTAFYLCASSIGQGLWETQYFGPGTRLLVL.